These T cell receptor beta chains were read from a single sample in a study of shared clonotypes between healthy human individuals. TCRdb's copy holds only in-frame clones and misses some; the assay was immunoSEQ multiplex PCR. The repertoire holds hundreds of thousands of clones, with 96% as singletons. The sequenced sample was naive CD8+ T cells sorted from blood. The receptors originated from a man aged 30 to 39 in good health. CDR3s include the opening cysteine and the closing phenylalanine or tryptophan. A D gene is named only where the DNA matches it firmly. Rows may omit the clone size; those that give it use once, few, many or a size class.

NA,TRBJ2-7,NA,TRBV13,TGTGCCAGCAGCCAAACAGTCCTCTCCTACGAGCAGTACTTC,CASSQTVLSYEQYF
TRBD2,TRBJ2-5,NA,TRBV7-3,TGTGCCAGCAGCTCGGGACTAGCGGCCCAAGAGACCCAGTACTTC,CASSSGLAAQETQYF
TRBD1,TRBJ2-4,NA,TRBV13,TGTGCCAGCAGCTTATGGGACAGCAAAAACATTCAGTACTTC,CASSLWDSKNIQYF
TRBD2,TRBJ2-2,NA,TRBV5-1,TGCGCCAGCAGCTGGACTAGCGGGAGTGCCGGGGAGCTGTTTTTT,CASSWTSGSAGELFF
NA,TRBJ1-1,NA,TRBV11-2,TGTGCCAGCAGCTTTCAGATGGGGGTGGCGAACACTGAAGCTTTCTTT,CASSFQMGVANTEAFF
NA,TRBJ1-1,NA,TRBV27,TGTGCCAGCAGTTTGGGTGGAACAAACACTGAAGCTTTCTTT,CASSLGGTNTEAFF
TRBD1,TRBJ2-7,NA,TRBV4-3,TGCGCCAGCAGCCAGGGCAGGGGGCAGTCCTCCGAGCAGTACTTC,CASSQGRGQSSEQYF
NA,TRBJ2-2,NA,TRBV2,TGTGCCAGCAGTTACAGGGTTGGCAACACCGGGGAGCTGTTTTTT,CASSYRVGNTGELFF
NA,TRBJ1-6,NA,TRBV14,TGTGCCAGCAGCCAAGATTCGGGGCTAAATTCACCCCTCCACTTT,CASSQDSGLNSPLHF
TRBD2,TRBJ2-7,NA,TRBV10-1,TGCGCCAGCAGTGAGTCGACTAGCGGCCTCTACGAGCAGTACTTC,CASSESTSGLYEQYF
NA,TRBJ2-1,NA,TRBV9,TGTGCCAGCAGCGTAACCCAGTCAGGGACGGCTGAGCAGTTCTTC,CASSVTQSGTAEQFF
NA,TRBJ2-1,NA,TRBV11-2,TGTGCCAGCAGCCCTCCCGTCTCCTACAATGAGCAGTTCTTC,CASSPPVSYNEQFF
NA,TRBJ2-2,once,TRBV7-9,TGTGCCAGCAGCCCGCCTCTAGCTTATACCGGGGAGCTGTTTTTT,CASSPPLAYTGELFF
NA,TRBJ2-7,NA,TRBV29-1,TGCAGCGTTCTCGGGGGTGCCTACGAGCAGTACTTC,CSVLGGAYEQYF
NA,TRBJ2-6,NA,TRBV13,TGTGCCAGCAGCTTAAGGGTCTCTGGGGCCAACGTCCTGACTTTC,CASSLRVSGANVLTF
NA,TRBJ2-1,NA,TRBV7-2,TGTGCCAGCAGCTTACACAGTTCAGGGTGGGGCTCCTACAATGAGCAGTTCTTC,CASSLHSSGWGSYNEQFF
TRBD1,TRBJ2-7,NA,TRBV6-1,TGTGCCAGCAGGCTCCCGGGACAGGGCACCTACGAGCAGTACTTC,CASRLPGQGTYEQYF
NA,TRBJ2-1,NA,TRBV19,TGTGCCAGTAGTAAACGGGGAGGCAATGAGCAGTTCTTC,CASSKRGGNEQFF
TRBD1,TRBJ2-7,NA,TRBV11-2,TGTGCCAGCAGCCCGAGGACAGGGGGATCCTACGAGCAGTACTTC,CASSPRTGGSYEQYF
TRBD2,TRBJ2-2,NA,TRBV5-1,TGCGCCAGCAGCTTTTCTAGCGGCACCAACACCGGGGAGCTGTTTTTT,CASSFSSGTNTGELFF
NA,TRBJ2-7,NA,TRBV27,TGTGCCAGCAGCCGCTTCCGGGACATATCCTACGAGCAGTACTTC,CASSRFRDISYEQYF
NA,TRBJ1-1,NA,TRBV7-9,TGTGCCAGCAGCCCGGACAGTAGGATGAACACTGAAGCTTTCTTT,CASSPDSRMNTEAFF
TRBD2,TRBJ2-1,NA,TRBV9,TGTGCCAGCAGCGTAGATCGGCTAGCGGGACTACCCTACAATGAGCAGTTCTTC,CASSVDRLAGLPYNEQFF
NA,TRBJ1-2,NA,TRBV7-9,TGTGCCAGCAGCTTAGTGGGCAGGGGTTTACGCGGTGGCTACACCTTC,CASSLVGRGLRGGYTF
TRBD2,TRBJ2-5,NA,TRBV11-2,TGTGCCAGCAGCCCCGGGACTAGCCAAGAGACCCAGTACTTC,CASSPGTSQETQYF
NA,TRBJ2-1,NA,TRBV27,TGTGCCAGCAAAAGCCGGCCGACAGGATCAGATCAGTTCTTC,CASKSRPTGSDQFF
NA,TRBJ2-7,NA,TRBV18,TGTGCCAGCTCACCGGGATCCTACGAGCAGTACTTC,CASSPGSYEQYF
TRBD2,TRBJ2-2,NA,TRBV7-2,TGTGCCAGCGATCTAGTAGCGGGAGTGAGCACCGGGGAGCTGTTTTTT,CASDLVAGVSTGELFF
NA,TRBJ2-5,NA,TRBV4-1,TGCGCCAGCAGCGGCCCTATCCAAGAGACCCAGTACTTC,CASSGPIQETQYF
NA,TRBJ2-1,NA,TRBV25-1,TGTGCCAGCAGTCGCCCAAACCGGATAGGGAGATACAATGAGCAGTTCTTC,CASSRPNRIGRYNEQFF
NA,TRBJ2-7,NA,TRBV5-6,TGTGCCAGCAGCTTGGTCCCAGGGGCCGCTTACGAGCAGTACTTC,CASSLVPGAAYEQYF
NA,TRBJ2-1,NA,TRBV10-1,TGCGCCAGCAGTGAGTTTACGGGGGCTAGCGGAACTTACAATGAGCAGTTCTTC,CASSEFTGASGTYNEQFF
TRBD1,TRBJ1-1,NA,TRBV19,TGTGCCAGTTTCCGGGACAGTTACACTGAAGCTTTCTTT,CASFRDSYTEAFF
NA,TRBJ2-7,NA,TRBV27,TGTGCCAGCAGCCCCCCGGATGGCGAGCAGTACTTC,CASSPPDGEQYF
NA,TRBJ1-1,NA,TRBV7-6,TGTGCCAGCAGCTTAGCGACTAGGGGGGTGGCGAACACTGAAGCTTTCTTT,CASSLATRGVANTEAFF
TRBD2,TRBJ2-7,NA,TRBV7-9,TGTGCCAGCAGCTCCCCCGAGGAGCGGGAGCCCTACGAGCAGTACTTC,CASSSPEEREPYEQYF
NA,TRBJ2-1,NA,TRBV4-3,TGCGCCAGCAGCCAAGAGTTCGCAAATGAGCAGTTCTTC,CASSQEFANEQFF
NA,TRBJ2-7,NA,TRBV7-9,TGTGCCAGCAGCGATCCCGACTCCAGCTCCTACGAGCAGTACTTC,CASSDPDSSSYEQYF
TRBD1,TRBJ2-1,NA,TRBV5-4,TGTGCCAGCAGCCCCCCCGGGACAGGGAGCCACAATGAGCAGTTCTTC,CASSPPGTGSHNEQFF
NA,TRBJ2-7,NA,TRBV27,TGTGCCAGCAGTTTTGGTGCGGACGAGCAGTACTTC,CASSFGADEQYF
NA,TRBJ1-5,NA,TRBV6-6,TGTGCCAGCTCCCTCCGAGGGGGGGATCAGCCCCAGCATTTT,CASSLRGGDQPQHF
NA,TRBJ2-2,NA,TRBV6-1,TGTGCCAGCAACCCTTCGGACCAAACACCCGGGGAGCTGTTTTTT,CASNPSDQTPGELFF
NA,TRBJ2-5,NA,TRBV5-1,TGCGCCAGCAGCTATGCGACTGGGGTTATGGAGACCCAGTACTTC,CASSYATGVMETQYF
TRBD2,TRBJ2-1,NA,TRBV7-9,TGTGCCAGCAGCGCAACGGGACTAGCGGGTGACAATGAGCAGTTCTTC,CASSATGLAGDNEQFF
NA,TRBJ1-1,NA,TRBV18,TGTGCCAGCTCATCAGGGGTGAACACTGAAGCTTTCTTT,CASSSGVNTEAFF
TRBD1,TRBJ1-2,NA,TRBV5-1,TGCGCCAGCAGCTTGGCTCGACAGGGGCTCCCACTTTACTATGGCTACACCTTC,CASSLARQGLPLYYGYTF
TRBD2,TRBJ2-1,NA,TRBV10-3,TGTGCCATCAGTGACCCAGGACTAGCGGACTCCAATGAGCAGTTCTTC,CAISDPGLADSNEQFF
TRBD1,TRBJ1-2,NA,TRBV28,TGTGCCAGCAGTGTACCCGGGACAGGATCGAGCGGCTACACCTTC,CASSVPGTGSSGYTF
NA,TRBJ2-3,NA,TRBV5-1,TGCGCCAGCAGCTCTAACAGGGATCCCCTCACAGATACGCAGTATTTT,CASSSNRDPLTDTQYF
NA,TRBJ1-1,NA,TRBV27,TGTGCCAGCAGCCGGGGGGTGGGCATGAACACTGAAGCTTTCTTT,CASSRGVGMNTEAFF
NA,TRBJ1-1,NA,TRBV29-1,TGCAGCGTGGACAGGAACACTGAAGCTTTCTTT,CSVDRNTEAFF
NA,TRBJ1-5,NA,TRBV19,TGTGCCAGTAGTATAGCATCGGGAAGGGATAGCAATCAGCCCCAGCATTTT,CASSIASGRDSNQPQHF